Below, one TCR beta chain is given with its context. The sample is drawn from a study of T-cell memory formation after mild COVID-19. TCRdb ran MiXCR on the 5' RACE reads and lists one entry per CDR3 protein. Found here are 130,000 to 150,000 distinct CDR3 sequences, 15% to 20% of them singletons; the top ten hold about 2%. Germline V lookup: CDR1 MNHEY, CDR2 SVGAGI. Trimming stripped 8 bases from V and 2 bases from J, with 16 bases between. This CDR3 has 14 amino acids. The sequence derives from an adult woman who had mild COVID-19 (a few samples of this study predate the infection). Cell type and time point are not known. The sequenced sample was PBMCs or a T cell subset sorted from them (not recorded which). The V gene is TRBV6-5, the J gene TRBJ2-7; D possibly matches TRBD1 or TRBD2 (5 bases each). The CDR3 nucleotides read TGTGCCAGCTCCGTCGGGACGGCCGCCTACGAGCAGTACTTC. Encoded protein: CASSVGTAAYEQYF.